What follows describes a single TCR beta chain. Its antigen is unknown. This entry is derived from a study of shared clonotypes between healthy human individuals. TCRdb's copy holds only in-frame clones and misses some; the assay was immunoSEQ multiplex PCR. The repertoire holds more than 2 million clones, about 95% seen once, with roughly 1.1% in the top ten. Whole-study findings and limits: As a rule, naive subsets had a larger estimated richness than memory subsets. A reduction in generation probabilities was seen for non-shared clonotypes relative to those shared by all four donors.

The V gene's germline CDR1 is SEHNR and CDR2 FQNEAQ (reference sequence). CDR3 size: 15 residues. After removal of 5 bases from V and 3 bases from J, the junction contained 7 bases not matched to a gene. Naive CD8 cells lacked CD45RO and underwent positive selection for CCR7, leaving out terminally differentiated effector memory CD45RA+ cells. The donor cohort consisted entirely of Caucasian adults residing in Nashville, Tennessee. The TCR originated in a man aged 18 to 35 in good health. Sequencing used naive CD8+ T cells sorted from blood. The chain recombines TRBV7-9 with TRBJ1-2; 9 nucleotides agree with TRBD1. In DNA form, the CDR3 reads TGTGCCAGCAGCCACCGGGACAGGGCCTACTATGGCTACACCTTC. It is translated as CASSHRDRAYYGYTF.